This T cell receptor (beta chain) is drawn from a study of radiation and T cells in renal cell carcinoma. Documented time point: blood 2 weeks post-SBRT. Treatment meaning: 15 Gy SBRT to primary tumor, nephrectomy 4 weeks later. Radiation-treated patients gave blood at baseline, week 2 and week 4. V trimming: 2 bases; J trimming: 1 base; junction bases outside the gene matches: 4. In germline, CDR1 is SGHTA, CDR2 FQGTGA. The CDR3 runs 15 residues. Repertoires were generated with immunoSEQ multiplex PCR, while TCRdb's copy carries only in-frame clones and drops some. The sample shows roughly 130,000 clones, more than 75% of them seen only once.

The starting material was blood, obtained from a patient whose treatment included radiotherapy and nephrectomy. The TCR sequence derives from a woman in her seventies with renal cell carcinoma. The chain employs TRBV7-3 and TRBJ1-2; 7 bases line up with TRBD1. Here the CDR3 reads CASSLGDRRNYGYTF. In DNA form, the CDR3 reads TGTGCCAGCAGCTTAGGGGACAGACGTAACTATGGCTACACCTTC.